This T cell receptor (beta chain) was sequenced during a study of Ad26.COV2.S vaccination and SARS-CoV-2 variants (dated by TCRdb to about 2021). About the study as a whole: Vaccine-arm donors were drawn from COV1001, a multicentre, randomized, double-blind, placebo-controlled phase I-IIa trial of Ad26.COV2.S in healthy adults. Investigators did not know the trial group allocation while performing experiments and assessing outcomes. Ad26.COV2.S was given intramuscularly at 5x10^10 or 1x10^11 viral particles, as a single shot or as two shots 56 days apart. Participants in the trial were split at random into five groups of five each, receiving low-dose or high-dose Ad26.COV2.S once or twice, or else placebo on both occasions. The TCR-sequenced set comprised approximately 32 samples: some 19 Ad26.COV2.S vaccine recipients, 5 placebo recipients and 8 SARS-CoV-2 convalescent individuals. Sequencing of the TCRbeta repertoire served to evaluate the specificity and breadth of SARS-CoV-2-reactive T cell receptors following Ad26.COV2.S vaccination.

Reading the germline V gene (reference sequence) gives CDR1 SGHNT and CDR2 YYREEE. Trimming leaves V shorter by 4 bases and J shorter by 7 bases, with the junction holding 8 bases beyond the gene matches. The cysteine opens and the phenylalanine closes a CDR3 of 14 amino acids. Only the CDR3 portion is preserved as DNA: 42 bases, with reading frame beginning at the first base. This clone was detected only once. Its antigen remains unidentified. Base qualities were left out, and no much larger clone turns up one base away. TCRbeta CDR3 regions were sequenced with the immunoSEQ Assay. After extraction, genomic DNA underwent amplification by bias-controlled multiplex PCR, followed by high-throughput sequencing. For the original study's pipeline: Collapsing and filtering of sequences were performed to quantify the absolute abundance of each unique TCRbeta CDR3 region. Usable DNA was measured by amplifying reference genes present in all nucleated cells, and TCRbeta template counts were normalized to that usable DNA to estimate T cell fraction. Repertoire TCRs were annotated as SARS-CoV-2-specific by exact matching of V gene, CDR3 amino acid sequence and J gene to a known reactive TCR set. The reference SARS-CoV-2 TCR set was derived from MIRA and filtered for enrichment in COVID-19-positive ImmuneCODE repertoires, a step that removed public or cross-reactive TCRs. Using the MIRA antigens, annotated TCRs were further analysed by specific ORF or by position within an ORF. Breadth was defined as annotated unique rearrangements over total unique productive rearrangements; depth was the summed frequency of those rearrangements. Two-sided Wilcoxon rank-sum tests were used to compare TCR breadth between groups. Here the immuneACCESS table is served through TCRdb, limited to in-frame sequences with V and J called. Missing clones are a known gap in these copies; in checked studies unresolved V genes cover under half, and the rest lacks a known reason. V and J calls and clone size are copied from that table; D and trimming were computed from the DNA. The sample table holds over 400,000 clones, of which around 91% were seen once. The leading ten clones occupy more than 3.5% of the sample.

The investigation overall reported the following: Substantial breadth of spike-specific CD8+ and CD4+ T cell responses was reported after vaccination. Vaccine and placebo recipients had comparable non-spike TCR breadth, which fits with the vaccine containing only spike. Spike-specific TCR breadth was higher in Ad26.COV2.S recipients than in placebo recipients (P = 0.0014). The authors noted that the TCR breadth and depth analyses may have underestimated total T cell responses. The study was not powered to compare responses between vaccine doses or regimens.

Taken with the paper, the label for treatment or condition translates to: roughly 18 received Ad26.COV2.S at low or high dose, single or two shots; roughly five received placebo; per-sample allocation not given. For vaccine and placebo recipients, repertoires were sequenced using samples collected on day 63 after the first injection. Cohort 1b enrolled about two dozen adults aged 18-55 years at a single site in Boston, USA, between 29 July and 7 August 2020. Ad26.COV2.S was a replication-incompetent adenovirus type 26 vector expressing a prefusion-stabilized SARS-CoV-2 spike protein from the original Wuhan strain.

The chain uses TRBV5-4 and TRBJ2-3; a stretch of 8 junction bases matches TRBD1. This sequence was found in a person aged 18 to 65 who received the Ad26.COV2.S COVID-19 vaccine or a placebo. This sample comprised peripheral blood, obtained in a trial of Ad26.COV2.S vaccine versus placebo. The DNA reads TGTGCCAGCAGCCGTGACAGGGGAATGAATACGCAGTATTTT. This sequence encodes CASSRDRGMNTQYF.